This T cell receptor beta chain originates from a study of blood T cells in healthy people across ages. General observations from the study: Donors of long life had a larger count of naive CD4+ cells and greater diversity than aged donors. CMV status of donors was unknown, possibly confounding expanded clonotype changes.

Of note for this clonotype: Its target is not known.

This CDR3 region has 15 residues. Germline V lookup: CDR1 KGHSY, CDR2 FQNENV. Trimming at V came to 1 base and at J to 7 bases, leaving 7 bases not matched to a gene. Next came a second PCR, run for about 7 to 11 cycles, which used a sample-barcoded 5' primer along with a J-beta primer mix. Every sample returned 2.5 million or more CDR3-containing paired-end reads. TCRdb re-derived calls from the 5' RACE reads in MiXCR, one entry per CDR3 protein. This table has about 1.8 million distinct CDR3 sequences, just under 50% appearing once. Sequenced material: blood. V is TRBV16 and J is TRBJ2-1, with TRBD1 identical over 7 bases. The origin of this receptor is a woman between 35 and 50 years old in good health. The DNA for the CDR3 is TGTGCCAGCAGCCAATATACACAGGGGATTAATGAGCAGTTCTTC. Amino acid sequence: CASSQYTQGINEQFF.